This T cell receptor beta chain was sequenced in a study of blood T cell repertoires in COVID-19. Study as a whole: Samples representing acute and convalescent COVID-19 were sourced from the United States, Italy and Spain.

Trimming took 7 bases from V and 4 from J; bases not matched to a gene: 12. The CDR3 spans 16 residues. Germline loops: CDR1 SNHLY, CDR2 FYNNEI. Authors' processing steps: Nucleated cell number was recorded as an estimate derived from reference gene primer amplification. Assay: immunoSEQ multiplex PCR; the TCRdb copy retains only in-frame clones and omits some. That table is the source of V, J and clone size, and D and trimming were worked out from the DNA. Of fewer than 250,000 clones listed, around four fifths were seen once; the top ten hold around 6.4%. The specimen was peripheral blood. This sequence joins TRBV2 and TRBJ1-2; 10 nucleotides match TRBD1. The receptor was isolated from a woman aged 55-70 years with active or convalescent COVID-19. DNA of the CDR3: TGTGCCAGCACCCCCGGGAGCGGGACAGGGGCCTATGGCTACACCTTC. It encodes CASTPGSGTGAYGYTF.